The 16 T cell receptor beta chains given below trace back to one sample, sequenced in a study of blood T cell repertoires in COVID-19 (dated by TCRdb to about 2020). Library creation used the immunoSEQ multiplex PCR assay. What TCRdb holds here is the immuneACCESS table cut down to in-frame rearrangements. Part of the clones is not present; checked against another copy, under half of the missing clones reflect an unresolved V gene, and the others are unexplained. The sample data list approximately 120,000 clones, and about 84% of these were observed just once. About 5.4% of the sample goes to the ten largest clones. The sample taken for sequencing was peripheral blood. The receptor source for this set is a human donor in a cohort sampled during active COVID-19.

In nucleotides, the CDR3 is TGTGCCAGCAGTCCCCGTCGGGGGGAGACCCAGTACTTC. Its translation is CASSPRRGETQYF. The rearrangement joins TRBV12-3 or TRBV12-4 to TRBJ2-5, with D possibly matching TRBD2 (6 bases). CDR3 size: 13 residues. The ends were cut back, 5 bases at V and 5 bases at J, with 12 bases in the middle.

The chain is built from TRBV27 and TRBJ2-6; 12 bases map to TRBD2. The CDR3 extends over 18 amino acids. Germline CDR1 and CDR2: MNHEY and SMNVEV (reference sequence). Trimming removed 6 bases from V and 2 bases from J; junction bases left unmatched: 8. CDR3 sequence reads: CASRPFGLAGTGANVLTF. The CDR3 nucleotides read TGTGCCAGCAGACCCTTCGGACTAGCGGGAACTGGGGCCAACGTCCTGACTTTC. Looking up the rest from reference TRBV27 and TRBJ2-6 gives the full variable domain: EAQVTQNPRYLITVTGKKLTVTCSQNMNHEYMSWYRQDPGLGLRQIYYSMNVEVTDKGDVPEGYKVSRKEKRNFPLILESPSPNQTSLYFCASRPFGLAGTGANVLTFGAGSRLTVL.

The chain combines TRBV7-2 with TRBJ2-7, with 10 bases identical to TRBD2. Germline V gene lookup returns CDR1 SGHTA and CDR2 FQGNSA. The CDR3 covers 12 residues. The V and J ends lost 6 bases and 9 bases, in that order; junction bases with no gene match: 5. Here the CDR3 reads CASSPSGRVQYF. In DNA form, the CDR3 reads TGTGCCAGCAGTCCCAGCGGGAGGGTGCAGTACTTC.

The CDR3 sequence is CASRRPGTGNEKLFF. The CDR3 region has the DNA TGTGCCAGCAGGAGGCCCGGGACAGGGAATGAAAAACTGTTTTTT. The rearrangement uses TRBV28 and TRBJ1-4; 9 bases fit TRBD1. There are 15 residues in the CDR3. With 6 bases clipped from V and 5 bases from J, the junction kept 7 bases outside the gene matches. Germline CDR1 reads MDHEN; CDR2 reads SYDVKM.

V is TRBV28 and J is TRBJ1-1; 8 bases match TRBD1. The CDR3 totals 14 residues. Germline-derived CDR1 and CDR2 are MDHEN and SYDVKM. Unmatched junction bases numbered 9, after V lost 8 bases and J lost 4 bases. CDR3 sequence: CASHSRGRSTEAFF. Here the CDR3 DNA reads TGTGCCAGCCACTCCAGGGGGCGATCCACTGAAGCTTTCTTT.

This clone was detected ten times or more. CDR3 protein: CASSQMLSGANTGELFF. The CDR3 DNA follows: TGTGCCAGCAGCCAGATGCTTAGCGGGGCGAACACCGGGGAGCTGTTTTTT. The chain joins TRBV14 to TRBJ2-2; 8 bases agree with TRBD2. This CDR3 region has 17 residues. In germline, CDR1 is SGHDN, CDR2 FVKESK. V was pared by 3 bases and J by 0 bases, with 6 bases of the junction left unmatched.

The chain couples TRBV30 to TRBJ1-5, with D hard to call. Germline V gives CDR1 GTSNPN, CDR2 SVGIG (reference sequence). V lost 2 bases to trimming and J lost 9 bases, with 17 bases between them. This CDR3 region has 14 residues. CDR3 in DNA: TGTGCCTGGAGTAGGGTAGAGGGAGCGGGGCCCCAGCATTTT. Translated: CAWSRVEGAGPQHF.

The chain uses TRBV5-6 and TRBJ1-2; 8 bases map to TRBD1. Germline CDR1 SGHDT, CDR2 YYEEEE. V was clipped by 3 bases and J by 3 bases; unmatched bases: 7. The CDR3 spans 15 residues. The CDR3 is CASSSTGEFHYGYTF. The CDR3 nucleotides read TGTGCCAGCAGCTCGACAGGGGAGTTTCACTATGGCTACACCTTC.

This clone was found once. The CDR3 nucleotides read TGTGCCAGCAGTGAACTAGTTGCAGGGCCCTACGAGCAGTACTTC. Translating it yields CASSELVAGPYEQYF. This chain uses TRBV2 with TRBJ2-7, with TRBD1 as a possible D gene (5 bases). Trimming removed 2 bases at V and 2 bases at J, with 13 bases between. Germline V gene sequence: CDR1 SNHLY, CDR2 FYNNEI. CDR3 length: 15 residues.

This chain connects TRBV9 to TRBJ2-7; unclear D gene. CDR1 and CDR2 from the germline V gene are SGDLS and YYNGEE. The CDR3 runs 13 residues. Trimming stripped 2 bases from V and 3 bases from J, with 9 bases between. The CDR3 DNA sequence: TGTGCCAGCAGCGTCACAGTGGACTACGAGCAGTACTTC. It specifies CASSVTVDYEQYF.

The V and J genes are TRBV4-1 and TRBJ2-2, with TRBD2 matching 15 bases. CDR3 length equals 18 residues. The germline V gene encodes CDR1 MGHRA and CDR2 YSYEKL. Losses at the gene ends were 4 bases for V and 6 bases for J; bases not matched to a gene: 9. In DNA, the CDR3 is TGCGCCAGCAGCCTCAAAGGGACTAGCGGGAGGCGGGCCGGGGAGCTGTTTTTT. Amino acids: CASSLKGTSGRRAGELFF.

The chain's CDR3 is CASSYIGGVGEKLFF. In DNA, the CDR3 is TGTGCCAGCAGTTACATTGGAGGGGTCGGTGAAAAACTGTTTTTT. V and J are TRBV6-5 and TRBJ1-4, with D possibly being TRBD1 (5 bases). V was pared by 2 bases and J by 7 bases, with 14 bases between. There are 15 residues in the CDR3. Germline CDR1 MNHEY, CDR2 SVGAGI.

The gene calls are TRBV9 and TRBJ2-3; weak D call: TRBD2 (5 bases). The CDR3 runs to 14 residues. V shed 0 bases and J shed 2 bases, with 7 bases lying between them. The V gene's germline CDR1 is SGDLS and CDR2 YYNGEE. The CDR3 region has the DNA TGTGCCAGCAGCGTAGCGGGGTTCACAGATACGCAGTATTTT. Amino acids: CASSVAGFTDTQYF.

The rearrangement joins TRBV4-1 to TRBJ2-7; 11 positions agree with TRBD2. CDR1 and CDR2 from the germline V gene are MGHRA and YSYEKL. V was clipped by 0 bases and J by 0 bases; unmatched bases: 1. CDR3 length equals 16 residues. CDR3 in amino acids: CASSQETSGTSYEQYF. In DNA, the CDR3 is TGCGCCAGCAGCCAAGAGACTAGCGGGACCTCCTACGAGCAGTACTTC.

The DNA of the CDR3 is TGTGCCATCAGTGAGGGCGGGGGGTATGGCTACACCTTC. It specifies CAISEGGGYGYTF. The J gene is TRBJ1-2, the V gene TRBV10-3, with D perhaps TRBD1 (5 bases). The V end lost 2 bases, the J end lost 5 bases, and 9 bases lay between the germline ends. Per the germline V gene, CDR1 is ENHRY and CDR2 is SYGVKD. This CDR3 is built from 13 residues.

This chain connects TRBV18 to TRBJ1-6; D gene unclear. In germline, CDR1 is KGHSH, CDR2 LQKENI. The CDR3 runs to 15 residues. Trimming took 3 bases from V and 10 from J, leaving 16 bases between them. The CDR3 loop reads CASSPSQPPQSPLHF. In DNA form, the CDR3 reads TGTGCCAGCTCACCCTCGCAACCCCCTCAGTCACCCCTCCACTTT.